The 17 T cell receptor beta chains below were found in one sample sequenced in a study of control samples from healthy donors and cancer patients. Sequencing was performed with immunoSEQ multiplex PCR; in TCRdb, only in-frame clones are kept and a portion is missing. Among roughly 63,000 clones listed, under 95% were seen once. Source material: PBMCs. Receptor source: a man aged 40-49 years with colorectal cancer.

The rearrangement uses TRBV18 and TRBJ1-2, with 7 bases that match TRBD1. The CDR3 runs to 13 residues. CDR1 and CDR2 from the germline V gene are KGHSH and LQKENI. The trim removed 2 bases at V and 3 bases at J, leaving 0 bases unmatched. In DNA, the CDR3 is TGTGCCAGCTCACCAGGACAGGACTATGGCTACACCTTC. Its translation is CASSPGQDYGYTF. The full variable domain, with the rest looked up from reference TRBV18 and TRBJ1-2, is NAGVMQNPRHLVRRRGQEARLRCSPMKGHSHVYWYRQLPEEGLKFMVYLQKENIIDESGMPKERFSAEFPKEGPSILRIQQVVRGDSAAYFCASSPGQDYGYTFGSGTRLTVV.

This chain uses TRBV5-4 with TRBJ1-4; 9 nucleotides match TRBD1. Germline trimming cut 4 bases from V and 8 bases from J; bases unmatched to any gene: 6. Germline V gives CDR1 SGHNT, CDR2 YYREEE (reference sequence). The CDR3 spans 14 residues. The CDR3 protein is CASSPTGGYEKLFF. CDR3 DNA: TGTGCCAGCAGCCCGACAGGGGGTTACGAAAAACTGTTTTTT.

This chain links TRBV6-1 with TRBJ2-4, with a possible D match to TRBD1 (5 bases). Trimming removed 5 bases at V and 8 bases at J, with 13 bases between. This CDR3 has 13 amino acids. The V gene's germline CDR1 is MNHNS and CDR2 SASEGT. This chain's CDR3 is CASSPFGADIQYF. The CDR3 bases are TGTGCCAGCAGTCCCTTTGGGGCGGACATTCAGTACTTC.

The rearrangement uses TRBV29-1 and TRBJ2-7, with 9 bases lining up with TRBD1. This CDR3 is built from 15 residues. Unmatched junction bases numbered 12, after V lost 6 bases and J lost 3 bases. CDR1 and CDR2 from the germline V gene are SQVTM and ANQGSEA. The CDR3 coding sequence is TGCAGCGTGATGGACCACCGGACAGGGGTCTACGAGCAGTACTTC. Encoded protein: CSVMDHRTGVYEQYF.

The J gene is TRBJ1-1, the V gene TRBV2, with 9 bases lining up with TRBD1. V shed 5 bases and J 1 base; nucleotides not matched to a gene: 2. Germline values: CDR1 SNHLY, CDR2 FYNNEI. This CDR3 has 14 amino acids. CDR3 residues: CASSTGGSNTEAFF. CDR3 in DNA: TGTGCCAGCAGTACAGGGGGCTCGAACACTGAAGCTTTCTTT. Using reference TRBV2 and TRBJ1-1 for the parts outside the CDR3, the full variable domain is EPEVTQTPSHQVTQMGQEVILRCVPISNHLYFYWYRQILGQKVEFLVSFYNNEISEKSEIFDDQFSVERPDGSNFTLKIRSTKLEDSAMYFCASSTGGSNTEAFFGQGTRLTVV.

This chain connects TRBV7-9 to TRBJ1-3; no definite D call. Trimming took 2 bases from V and 0 from J, leaving 5 bases between them. CDR3 size: 14 residues. Per germline, CDR1 SEHNR and CDR2 FQNEAQ (reference sequence). CDR3 amino acids: CASSLQISGNTIYF. CDR3 bases: TGTGCCAGCAGCTTACAGATCTCTGGAAACACCATATATTTT.

The chain recombines TRBV11-3 with TRBJ2-3, with 8 nucleotides matching TRBD2. The germline CDR1 and CDR2 sequences are SGHNT and YENEEA. This CDR3 has 18 residues. The junction had 9 bases not matched to a gene; V was cut back by 1 base and J by 0 bases. This CDR3 reads CASSLVPGLATSTDTQYF. The CDR3 nucleotides read TGTGCCAGCAGCTTAGTACCCGGACTAGCAACTAGCACAGATACGCAGTATTTT.

This sequence joins TRBV19 and TRBJ2-7; D remains unclear. The CDR3 spans 13 residues. The germline V and J ends were trimmed by 4 bases and 4 bases, with 11 bases remaining between them. Per germline, CDR1 LNHDA and CDR2 SQIVND (reference sequence). The CDR3 is CASSTPDGYEQYF. The CDR3 DNA reads as TGTGCCAGTAGTACGCCCGATGGGTACGAGCAGTACTTC.

The chain carries TRBV11-2 and TRBJ1-1, with 8 bases lining up with TRBD1. V lost 5 bases, J lost 1 base, and 9 bases stayed unmatched. From germline, CDR1 is SGHAT and CDR2 FQNNGV. The CDR3 covers 16 residues. The chain's CDR3 is CASSPYPGGENTEAFF. The CDR3 DNA sequence: TGTGCCAGCAGCCCCTACCCAGGGGGCGAGAACACTGAAGCTTTCTTT.

This chain connects TRBV2 to TRBJ1-5; the D gene is possibly TRBD1 (6 bases). Germline V lookup: CDR1 SNHLY, CDR2 FYNNEI. The CDR3 extends over 14 amino acids. V gave up 6 bases and J gave up 3 bases, with 12 bases separating them. CDR3 sequence (DNA): TGTGCCAGCAGAAATTCAGGGGACAATCAGCCCCAGCATTTT. Translated: CASRNSGDNQPQHF.

This chain joins TRBV5-4 and TRBJ1-3; possible D gene TRBD1, 5 bases. The CDR3 runs to 15 residues. Germline V gene data show CDR1 as SGHNT and CDR2 as YYREEE (reference sequence). Trimming removed 4 bases at V and 3 bases at J, with 14 bases between. The CDR3 DNA reads TGTGCCAGCAGCAAGGGGTCTGATGGTGGAAACACCATATATTTT. Its protein is CASSKGSDGGNTIYF.

This sequence joins TRBV6-6 and TRBJ2-7; 11 bases are shared with TRBD1. The CDR3 loop spans 16 amino acids. Germline CDR1 MNHNY, CDR2 SVGAGI (reference sequence). V was clipped by 6 bases and J by 1 base; unmatched bases: 8. The CDR3, as DNA: TGTGCCAGCAGCACGCCCGGGACAGGGGGATCCTACGAGCAGTACTTC. The encoded protein is CASSTPGTGGSYEQYF.

The genes are TRBV5-6 and TRBJ1-4; 7 bases line up with TRBD1. The CDR3 runs to 15 residues. The trim removed 3 bases at V and 4 bases at J, leaving 6 bases unmatched. Germline CDR1 and CDR2: SGHDT and YYEEEE. As DNA, the CDR3 is TGTGCCAGCAGCTCGCCGGGACAGTTTAATGAAAAACTGTTTTTT. Protein sequence: CASSSPGQFNEKLFF.

The chain recombines TRBV19 with TRBJ2-5; 8 bases line up with TRBD2. The J segment lost 5 bases and the V segment lost 0 bases, leaving 8 bases of the junction unmatched. The CDR3 consists of 16 residues. From germline, CDR1 is LNHDA and CDR2 SQIVND (reference sequence). The CDR3: CASSIDPTGGPETQYF. The CDR3 nucleotides read TGTGCCAGTAGTATAGATCCGACGGGGGGGCCGGAGACCCAGTACTTC.

This clone occurred a few times. The gene calls are TRBV7-9 and TRBJ2-7; D remains unclear. The germline V gene encodes CDR1 SEHNR and CDR2 FQNEAQ (reference sequence). CDR3 size: 11 residues. With 3 bases removed from V and 3 bases from J, the gap between germline ends came to 3 bases. The CDR3 loop reads CASSLNYEQYF. DNA for the CDR3: TGTGCCAGCAGCTTGAACTACGAGCAGTACTTC.

This clone appeared once. V usage is TRBV19 and J usage is TRBJ2-7, with a weak D call TRBD1 (6 bases). Trimming cost V 11 bases and J 0 bases, with 14 bases left between them. Germline V gene lookup returns CDR1 LNHDA and CDR2 SQIVND (reference sequence). CDR3 length equals 13 residues. In DNA form, the CDR3 reads TGTGCCCCCTGGGGGCGGAACTCCTACGAGCAGTACTTC. As protein: CAPWGRNSYEQYF.

The chain is built from TRBV5-4 and TRBJ2-3, with 8 bases lining up with TRBD1. The CDR3 is made up of 16 amino acids. Per the germline V gene, CDR1 is SGHNT and CDR2 is YYREEE (reference sequence). V dropped 2 bases and J dropped 3; count of bases not matched to a gene: 8. CDR3: CASSLPQGVKTDTQYF. CDR3 DNA sequence: TGTGCCAGCAGCTTACCACAGGGGGTTAAGACAGATACGCAGTATTTT.